Shown below are 18 T cell receptor beta chains from a single sample sequenced in a study of blood T cell repertoires in COVID-19. TCRdb's table, derived via immunoSEQ multiplex PCR, lists solely in-frame clones and lacks some. The top ten clones hold 1.5% to 2% of a sample with about 200,000 clones, 88% of them seen once. Sample: peripheral blood. These receptors were collected from a man between 18 and 35 years old with active or convalescent COVID-19.

This chain links TRBV7-6 with TRBJ2-7; TRBD1 matches 7 bases. Germline V CDR1 and CDR2: SGHVS, FNYEAQ. The CDR3 sequence is 13 residues long. V shed 1 base and J 4 bases; nucleotides not matched to a gene: 1. CDR3 in DNA: TGTGCCAGCAGCTTAGGGGACAGTTACGAGCAGTACTTC. Its protein is CASSLGDSYEQYF.

The chain couples TRBV6-6 to TRBJ2-5; the match to TRBD2 covers 7 bases. Germline V gene data show CDR1 as MNHNY and CDR2 as SVGAGI (reference sequence). This CDR3 is 16 amino acids long. V lost 0 bases to trimming and J lost 3 bases; unmatched junction nucleotides: 7. The DNA of the CDR3 is TGTGCCAGCAGTTACTCGCTTAGCGGGCTTAAAGAGACCCAGTACTTC. This gives the protein CASSYSLSGLKETQYF.

This clone has only a few counts. The chain employs TRBV5-4 and TRBJ1-2, with a possible D match to TRBD1 (6 bases). V was cut by 7 bases and J by 3 bases, with 13 bases left in between. The CDR3 length is 13 residues. Germline loops: CDR1 SGHNT, CDR2 YYREEE (reference sequence). The CDR3 DNA sequence: TGTGCCAGCTTTCCGACAGGTTACTATGGCTACACCTTC. Protein: CASFPTGYYGYTF.

This sequence joins TRBV5-1 and TRBJ1-2, with 9 bases lining up with TRBD1. The J segment lost 1 base and the V segment lost 3 bases, leaving 1 base of the junction unmatched. CDR1 is SGHRS and CDR2 is YFSETQ in the germline V gene. This CDR3 has 14 amino acids. In nucleotides, the CDR3 is TGCGCCAGCAGCTGGGACAGGGTTAACTATGGCTACACCTTC. Its protein is CASSWDRVNYGYTF.

The chain is built from TRBV5-1 and TRBJ2-5; 8 bases map to TRBD2. Per the germline V gene, CDR1 is SGHRS and CDR2 is YFSETQ. V was clipped by 4 bases and J by 5 bases; unmatched bases: 22. The CDR3 covers 19 residues. CDR3 nucleotides: TGCGCCAGCAGCCCGGCCGGGAGCGGGGGCTCCTTCGTGAGTGAGACCCAGTACTTC. It translates to CASSPAGSGGSFVSETQYF.

The chain employs TRBV11-3 and TRBJ2-1; 13 bases are shared with TRBD2. CDR3 length: 15 amino acids. After removal of 5 bases from V and 6 bases from J, the junction contained 4 bases not matched to a gene. The V gene's germline CDR1 is SGHNT and CDR2 YENEEA. The CDR3 is CASSTRLAGGNEQFF. In nucleotides, the CDR3 is TGTGCCAGCAGCACCAGACTAGCGGGGGGCAATGAGCAGTTCTTC.

This clone was picked up many times. The chain recombines TRBV7-9 with TRBJ2-1, with 8 positions matching TRBD1. The ends lost 1 base at V and 3 bases at J; junction bases unmatched: 2. The CDR3 length is 15 residues. Germline V lookup: CDR1 SEHNR, CDR2 FQNEAQ (reference sequence). CDR3 sequence (DNA): TGTGCCAGCAGCTTAGAGGGGACAGGCTACAATGAGCAGTTCTTC. Translating gives CASSLEGTGYNEQFF.

The V and J genes are TRBV4-2 and TRBJ2-3; TRBD2 agrees at 9 bases. Germline V gene lookup returns CDR1 LGHNA and CDR2 YNFKEQ. V shed 0 bases and J 2 bases; nucleotides not matched to a gene: 6. The CDR3 has 17 amino acids. As DNA, the CDR3 is TGTGCCAGCAGCCAAGACGGGGCGGGGGGGCTCACAGATACGCAGTATTTT. This gives the protein CASSQDGAGGLTDTQYF.

This clone has just a few counts. The J gene is TRBJ1-5, the V gene TRBV19; D uncertain. The V and J ends lost 3 bases and 5 bases respectively, with 8 bases between them. Germline lookup yields CDR1 LNHDA and CDR2 SQIVND (reference sequence). This CDR3 is 13 amino acids long. The CDR3 reads CASSIYGDQPQHF. The CDR3, as DNA: TGTGCCAGTAGTATTTACGGGGATCAGCCCCAGCATTTT. Looking up the rest from reference TRBV19 and TRBJ1-5 gives the full variable domain: DGGITQSPKYLFRKEGQNVTLSCEQNLNHDAMYWYRQDPGQGLRLIYYSQIVNDFQKGDIAEGYSVSREKKESFPLTVTSAQKNPTAFYLCASSIYGDQPQHFGDGTRLSIL.

This clone was seen more than once but under ten times. This chain links TRBV28 with TRBJ1-6, with 11 bases lining up with TRBD1. CDR3 length: 17 amino acids. CDR1 and CDR2 (germline): MDHEN, SYDVKM. V trimming: 5 bases; J trimming: 7 bases; junction bases outside the gene matches: 10. CDR3 coding DNA: TGTGCCAGCAGTATTATGGCCGGGACAGGGGGAAATTCACCCCTCCACTTT. Translation: CASSIMAGTGGNSPLHF.

V is TRBV7-8 and J is TRBJ2-7; D is unclear. CDR1 is SGHVS, CDR2 FQNEAQ, per germline. Trimming removed 1 base at V and 2 bases at J, with 9 bases between. The CDR3 extends over 14 amino acids. As DNA, the CDR3 is TGTGCCAGCAGCTTAGATTTTGTTACCTACGAGCAGTACTTC. Amino acids: CASSLDFVTYEQYF.

In DNA, the CDR3 is TGTGCCAGTAGTTCGACAGGGTCTGAAAAACTGTTTTTT. Its protein product is CASSSTGSEKLFF. The rearrangement joins TRBV19 to TRBJ1-4; TRBD1 aligns across 7 bases. The germline gives CDR1 LNHDA, CDR2 SQIVND (reference sequence). The trim removed 5 bases at V and 7 bases at J, leaving 4 bases unmatched. The CDR3 length is 13 residues. Variable domain in full (rest from reference TRBV19 and TRBJ1-4): DGGITQSPKYLFRKEGQNVTLSCEQNLNHDAMYWYRQDPGQGLRLIYYSQIVNDFQKGDIAEGYSVSREKKESFPLTVTSAQKNPTAFYLCASSSTGSEKLFFGSGTQLSVL.

DNA of the CDR3: TGTGCCAGCAGCTTCGGACAGGGGGCGGTCTATGGCTACACCTTC. This encodes CASSFGQGAVYGYTF. The J gene is TRBJ1-2, the V gene TRBV5-6; 11 nucleotides agree with TRBD1. The CDR3 is made up of 15 amino acids. V dropped 2 bases and J dropped 4; count of bases not matched to a gene: 4. In germline, CDR1 is SGHDT, CDR2 YYEEEE.

The chain couples TRBV11-3 to TRBJ2-1, with D tentatively TRBD2 (6 bases). This CDR3 contains 14 residues. The V gene lost 5 bases and the J gene lost 5 bases, with 13 bases spanning the gap. Germline V gene data show CDR1 as SGHNT and CDR2 as YENEEA. CDR3 in DNA: TGTGCCAGCAGCGCCGGGACTGCCGACAATGAGCAGTTCTTC. This encodes CASSAGTADNEQFF.

The chain employs TRBV5-1 and TRBJ1-1; 7 nucleotides match TRBD1. Germline V CDR1 and CDR2: SGHRS, YFSETQ. V dropped 3 bases and J dropped 4; count of bases not matched to a gene: 3. The CDR3 consists of 13 residues. CDR3 amino acids: CASSSGQPTEAFF. As DNA, the CDR3 is TGCGCCAGCAGCTCGGGACAGCCCACTGAAGCTTTCTTT.

This sequence joins TRBV3-1 (or the pseudogene TRBV3-2) and TRBJ2-1; TRBD1 matches at 7 bases. The CDR3 runs 13 residues. Germline CDR1 is LGHDT and CDR2 is YNNKEL (reference sequence). Trimming removed 4 bases from V and 8 bases from J; junction bases left unmatched: 5. The CDR3 here is CASSPTGSYEQFF. In nucleotides, the CDR3 is TGTGCCAGCAGCCCGACAGGGTCATATGAGCAGTTCTTC.

CDR3 region: CATSWGGGRGTEAFF. CDR3 DNA: TGTGCCACCAGCTGGGGGGGCGGTAGGGGCACTGAAGCTTTCTTT. The V call is TRBV15, the J call TRBJ1-1; D possibly corresponds to TRBD1 (6 bases). Germline V gene sequence: CDR1 LNHNV, CDR2 YYDKDF (reference sequence). V lost 5 bases to trimming and J lost 4 bases, with 17 bases between them. This CDR3 is built from 15 residues.

This clone showed up just once. The chain has TRBV5-4 and TRBJ2-1, with TRBD2 matching over 14 bases. V shed 4 bases and J 4 bases; nucleotides not matched to a gene: 7. This CDR3 comprises 17 residues. From germline, CDR1 is SGHNT and CDR2 YYREEE (reference sequence). The CDR3: CASSVTSGGASYNEQFF. CDR3 nucleotide sequence: TGTGCCAGCAGCGTGACTAGCGGGGGGGCTTCTTACAATGAGCAGTTCTTC.